This is a list of T cell receptor beta chains from one sample in a study of cytomegalovirus exposure and HLA in healthy donors. The method was immunoSEQ multiplex PCR; TCRdb's version includes in-frame clones alone and lacks a portion of them. Here the sample spans 200,000 to 250,000 clones, 83% being singletons. Sample: PBMCs. The source of these receptors is a woman between 18 and 29 years old in good health and CMV-seronegative. Each CDR3 is given with its conserved first and last residue. Each record gives: CDR3 DNA, CDR3 protein, D gene, J gene, V gene, clone size. The D gene is left open where the match is weak. Not all rows give a size; the values are once, few, many and, for expanded clones, a class.

CDR3 DNA: TGCGCCAGCAGCTTGGTGGCAGGGGCCTCTAACTATGGCTACACCTTC; CDR3 protein: CASSLVAGASNYGYTF; D gene: .; J gene: TRBJ1-2; V gene: TRBV5-1; clone size: .
CDR3 DNA: TGTGCCTGGAGTAATCTGCTGATAGCGGAGCACTACGAGCAGTACTTC; CDR3 protein: CAWSNLLIAEHYEQYF; D gene: .; J gene: TRBJ2-7; V gene: TRBV30; clone size: .
CDR3 DNA: TGTGCCAGCAGTTTATTGGCAGAGAGCACAGATACGCAGTATTTT; CDR3 protein: CASSLLAESTDTQYF; D gene: .; J gene: TRBJ2-3; V gene: TRBV27; clone size: .
CDR3 DNA: TGTGCCAGCAGTGAAGAGAACACCGGGGAGCTGTTTTTT; CDR3 protein: CASSEENTGELFF; D gene: .; J gene: TRBJ2-2; V gene: TRBV2; clone size: .
CDR3 DNA: TGCGCCAGCAGCCCCCAACCCCTGACAGGGAACACTGAAGCTTTCTTT; CDR3 protein: CASSPQPLTGNTEAFF; D gene: .; J gene: TRBJ1-1; V gene: TRBV5-1; clone size: .
CDR3 DNA: TGCAGCGTTGGGGGGGCTTCAGGGGGAGGCTACACCTTC; CDR3 protein: CSVGGASGGGYTF; D gene: TRBD1; J gene: TRBJ1-2; V gene: TRBV29-1; clone size: .
CDR3 DNA: TGTGCCAGCAGAGCTACCGGGACAAAGCAAGAGACCCAGTACTTC; CDR3 protein: CASRATGTKQETQYF; D gene: .; J gene: TRBJ2-5; V gene: TRBV7-9; clone size: .
CDR3 DNA: TGTGCCATCAGTGAGAAGGCGGTGGGAAACACCATATATTTT; CDR3 protein: CAISEKAVGNTIYF; D gene: .; J gene: TRBJ1-3; V gene: TRBV10-3; clone size: .
CDR3 DNA: TGTGCCTGGAGAGGGGACGGCACTGGAAACACCATATATTTT; CDR3 protein: CAWRGDGTGNTIYF; D gene: .; J gene: TRBJ1-3; V gene: TRBV30; clone size: .
CDR3 DNA: TGTGCCAGCAGCTTAGGGGCTCGTAACGAGCAGTACTTC; CDR3 protein: CASSLGARNEQYF; D gene: .; J gene: TRBJ2-7; V gene: TRBV11-3; clone size: .
CDR3 DNA: TGTGCCAGCAGCGCCACAGGGAAACAAAACATTCAGTACTTC; CDR3 protein: CASSATGKQNIQYF; D gene: .; J gene: TRBJ2-4; V gene: TRBV9; clone size: .
CDR3 DNA: TGTGCCAGCAGCTTTACTGATTTACCCCAAGAGACCCAGTACTTC; CDR3 protein: CASSFTDLPQETQYF; D gene: .; J gene: TRBJ2-5; V gene: TRBV28; clone size: .
CDR3 DNA: TGTGCCAGCAGCCCCGGGGCAGGGGCACAAGAGACCCAGTACTTC; CDR3 protein: CASSPGAGAQETQYF; D gene: .; J gene: TRBJ2-5; V gene: TRBV7-3; clone size: .
CDR3 DNA: TGTGCCAGCAGCAAGACAGGGGGCGGCGAAAAACTGTTTTTT; CDR3 protein: CASSKTGGGEKLFF; D gene: TRBD1; J gene: TRBJ1-4; V gene: TRBV6-6; clone size: once
CDR3 DNA: TGCGCCAGCAGCTCCCCCGGCACTGAAGCTTTCTTT; CDR3 protein: CASSSPGTEAFF; D gene: .; J gene: TRBJ1-1; V gene: TRBV5-1; clone size: few
CDR3 DNA: TGTGCCAGCAGCTTAAAGGGTCGGGGACAGGCAGGAGATACGCAGTATTTT; CDR3 protein: CASSLKGRGQAGDTQYF; D gene: TRBD1; J gene: TRBJ2-3; V gene: TRBV7-3; clone size: .
CDR3 DNA: TGTGCCTGGAGTGTCCAAGGCATTCAGTACTTC; CDR3 protein: CAWSVQGIQYF; D gene: .; J gene: TRBJ2-4; V gene: TRBV30; clone size: .
CDR3 DNA: TGCGCCAGCAGCTCGACCCCCCCGGGACAGTCTATTCGTCACGAGCAGTACTTC; CDR3 protein: CASSSTPPGQSIRHEQYF; D gene: TRBD1; J gene: TRBJ2-7; V gene: TRBV5-1; clone size: .
CDR3 DNA: TGTGCCAGCATCGTCCTTCCGTTCACTGAAGCTTTCTTT; CDR3 protein: CASIVLPFTEAFF; D gene: .; J gene: TRBJ1-1; V gene: TRBV2; clone size: .
CDR3 DNA: TGTGCCAGCAGCCAAGATCTCTCTAGGGGCTCCTACAATGAGCAGTTCTTC; CDR3 protein: CASSQDLSRGSYNEQFF; D gene: .; J gene: TRBJ2-1; V gene: TRBV14; clone size: .
CDR3 DNA: TGTGCCAGCAGCGCTGGAGGGCCCTTCTCCTACAATGAGCAGTTCTTC; CDR3 protein: CASSAGGPFSYNEQFF; D gene: .; J gene: TRBJ2-1; V gene: TRBV7-6; clone size: .
CDR3 DNA: TGTGCCATCAGTGAGAGGGGGCTTGTCACTGAAGCTTTCTTT; CDR3 protein: CAISERGLVTEAFF; D gene: TRBD1; J gene: TRBJ1-1; V gene: TRBV10-3; clone size: .
CDR3 DNA: TGTGCTAGTGGCCCCGGGACAGTCGCTTCACCCCTCCACTTT; CDR3 protein: CASGPGTVASPLHF; D gene: TRBD1; J gene: TRBJ1-6; V gene: TRBV12-5; clone size: .
CDR3 DNA: TGTGCCAGTAGTTCACCGACGGGAAACACTGAAGCTTTCTTT; CDR3 protein: CASSSPTGNTEAFF; D gene: .; J gene: TRBJ1-1; V gene: TRBV19; clone size: .
CDR3 DNA: TGTGCCAGCAGCCCCGGGACGGTTCTCAATGAGCAGTTCTTC; CDR3 protein: CASSPGTVLNEQFF; D gene: .; J gene: TRBJ2-1; V gene: TRBV6-5; clone size: .
CDR3 DNA: TGTGCCAGCAGTGCGGTCGGGGGGCTGGAAAAACTGTTTTTT; CDR3 protein: CASSAVGGLEKLFF; D gene: .; J gene: TRBJ1-4; V gene: TRBV27; clone size: once
CDR3 DNA: TGTGCCAGCAGCAAACCGGGGGCCGGAGGGAGTTCCTGGAAAAAACTGTTTTTT; CDR3 protein: CASSKPGAGGSSWKKLFF; D gene: .; J gene: TRBJ1-4; V gene: TRBV7-9; clone size: .
CDR3 DNA: TGCAGCGTTGAACAAGTCCCTAGCACAGATACGCAGTATTTT; CDR3 protein: CSVEQVPSTDTQYF; D gene: .; J gene: TRBJ2-3; V gene: TRBV29-1; clone size: once
CDR3 DNA: TGCGCCAGCAACTCAGTCTACCCGAATAGGCCGAACACCGGGGAGCTGTTTTTT; CDR3 protein: CASNSVYPNRPNTGELFF; D gene: .; J gene: TRBJ2-2; V gene: TRBV5-1; clone size: .
CDR3 DNA: TGTGCCAGCAGACGAACCCAGGGCGGTCCCCAGCATTTT; CDR3 protein: CASRRTQGGPQHF; D gene: .; J gene: TRBJ1-5; V gene: TRBV27; clone size: few
CDR3 DNA: TGTGCCAGCAGTTCATCGGGATTCATGAACACTGAAGCTTTCTTT; CDR3 protein: CASSSSGFMNTEAFF; D gene: .; J gene: TRBJ1-1; V gene: TRBV28; clone size: .
CDR3 DNA: TGTGCCAGCAGCTTGGGGCTATACTACGAGCAGTACTTC; CDR3 protein: CASSLGLYYEQYF; D gene: .; J gene: TRBJ2-7; V gene: TRBV5-8; clone size: .
CDR3 DNA: TGTGCCATCAACGCCGGGACTAGCGGTACCTACAATGAGCAGTTCTTC; CDR3 protein: CAINAGTSGTYNEQFF; D gene: TRBD2; J gene: TRBJ2-1; V gene: TRBV10-3; clone size: .
CDR3 DNA: TGTGCCAGCAGTTTGGCAGGGTTAGGAAACACCATATATTTT; CDR3 protein: CASSLAGLGNTIYF; D gene: .; J gene: TRBJ1-3; V gene: TRBV28; clone size: .
CDR3 DNA: TGTGCCAGCAGTTCCCTGGCCGACATTGGGGCCAACGTCCTGACTTTC; CDR3 protein: CASSSLADIGANVLTF; D gene: .; J gene: TRBJ2-6; V gene: TRBV6-5; clone size: .
CDR3 DNA: TGTGCCAGCACCCCCGCTTGGGGGGAGACCCAGTACTTC; CDR3 protein: CASTPAWGETQYF; D gene: .; J gene: TRBJ2-5; V gene: TRBV6-5; clone size: .
CDR3 DNA: TGTGCCAGCAGCTCCCAGACAGGGGGCAAAGCCGCTTTCTTT; CDR3 protein: CASSSQTGGKAAFF; D gene: TRBD1; J gene: TRBJ1-1; V gene: TRBV7-8; clone size: .
CDR3 DNA: TGTGCCAGCAGTTTTCAGGGGAACACTGAAGCTTTCTTT; CDR3 protein: CASSFQGNTEAFF; D gene: .; J gene: TRBJ1-1; V gene: TRBV6-5; clone size: .
CDR3 DNA: TGTGCCAGCAGCCGAGATACTCCGGGACTAGCGGCCACAGATACGCAGTATTTT; CDR3 protein: CASSRDTPGLAATDTQYF; D gene: TRBD2; J gene: TRBJ2-3; V gene: TRBV13; clone size: .
CDR3 DNA: TGTGCCAGCAGTTCCCGTAGCCCCGCGGGGAACAATGAGCAGTTCTTC; CDR3 protein: CASSSRSPAGNNEQFF; D gene: .; J gene: TRBJ2-1; V gene: TRBV27; clone size: .
CDR3 DNA: TGTGCCAGTAGTCCCCCCTTTCATTCAGATACGCAGTATTTT; CDR3 protein: CASSPPFHSDTQYF; D gene: .; J gene: TRBJ2-3; V gene: TRBV19; clone size: .
CDR3 DNA: TGTGCCAGCATCTCCTCGGGTAGTAACACTGAAGCTTTCTTT; CDR3 protein: CASISSGSNTEAFF; D gene: .; J gene: TRBJ1-1; V gene: TRBV28; clone size: .
CDR3 DNA: TGTGCCAGCAGACTGTGGGGGGACACTGAAGCTTTCTTT; CDR3 protein: CASRLWGDTEAFF; D gene: .; J gene: TRBJ1-1; V gene: TRBV6-5; clone size: .
CDR3 DNA: TGTGCCAGCAGCTTAGGGCTAACTCGAGATGAAAAACTGTTTTTT; CDR3 protein: CASSLGLTRDEKLFF; D gene: .; J gene: TRBJ1-4; V gene: TRBV13; clone size: .
CDR3 DNA: TGTGCCAGCAGGAGGCCGTGGGAAGAGACCCAGTACTTC; CDR3 protein: CASRRPWEETQYF; D gene: .; J gene: TRBJ2-5; V gene: TRBV2; clone size: .
CDR3 DNA: TGTGCCTGGAGGCGGGACAGGGGAAATTCACCCCTCCACTTT; CDR3 protein: CAWRRDRGNSPLHF; D gene: TRBD1; J gene: TRBJ1-6; V gene: TRBV30; clone size: .
CDR3 DNA: TGTGCCAGCAGCTCCCACCTCTGGACCCCTTGGTACGAGCAGTACTTC; CDR3 protein: CASSSHLWTPWYEQYF; D gene: .; J gene: TRBJ2-7; V gene: TRBV13; clone size: .
CDR3 DNA: TGCGCCAGCAGCCAAGACCCGACTATGGCCTACGAGCAGTACTTC; CDR3 protein: CASSQDPTMAYEQYF; D gene: .; J gene: TRBJ2-7; V gene: TRBV4-1; clone size: .
CDR3 DNA: TGCAGTGCTAGTCCCGCCCGTGAAGCTTTCTTT; CDR3 protein: CSASPAREAFF; D gene: .; J gene: TRBJ1-1; V gene: TRBV20-1; clone size: .
CDR3 DNA: TGTGCCTGGAGGCCGCCCACTGGCACTGAAGCTTTCTTT; CDR3 protein: CAWRPPTGTEAFF; D gene: .; J gene: TRBJ1-1; V gene: TRBV30; clone size: .
CDR3 DNA: TGTGCCAGCAGTTTTACAGGTCTCTGGGGCGGGGAGCTGTTTTTT; CDR3 protein: CASSFTGLWGGELFF; D gene: .; J gene: TRBJ2-2; V gene: TRBV27; clone size: once
CDR3 DNA: TGTGCCAGCCCAAAAGGGTTCAGCTCCTACGAGCAGTACTTC; CDR3 protein: CASPKGFSSYEQYF; D gene: .; J gene: TRBJ2-7; V gene: TRBV6-5; clone size: .
CDR3 DNA: TGCGCCAGCAGGTTAAGTGAGTATAGCAATCAGCCCCAGCATTTT; CDR3 protein: CASRLSEYSNQPQHF; D gene: .; J gene: TRBJ1-5; V gene: TRBV5-1; clone size: .